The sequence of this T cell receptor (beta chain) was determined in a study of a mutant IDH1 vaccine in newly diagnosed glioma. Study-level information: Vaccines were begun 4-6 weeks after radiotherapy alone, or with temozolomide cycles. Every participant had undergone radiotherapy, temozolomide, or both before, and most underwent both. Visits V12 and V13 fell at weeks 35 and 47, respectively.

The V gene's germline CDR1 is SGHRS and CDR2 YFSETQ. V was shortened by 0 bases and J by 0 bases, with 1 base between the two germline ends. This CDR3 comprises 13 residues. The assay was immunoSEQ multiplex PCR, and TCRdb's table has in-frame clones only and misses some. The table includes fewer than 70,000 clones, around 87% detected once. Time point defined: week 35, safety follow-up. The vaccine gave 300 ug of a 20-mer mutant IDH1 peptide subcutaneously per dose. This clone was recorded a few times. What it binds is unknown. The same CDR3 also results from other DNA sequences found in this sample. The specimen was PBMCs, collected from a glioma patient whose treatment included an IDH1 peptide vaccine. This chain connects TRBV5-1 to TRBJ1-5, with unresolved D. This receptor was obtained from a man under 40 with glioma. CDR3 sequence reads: CASSLDSNQPQHF. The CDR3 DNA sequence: TGCGCCAGCAGCTTGGATAGCAATCAGCCCCAGCATTTT.